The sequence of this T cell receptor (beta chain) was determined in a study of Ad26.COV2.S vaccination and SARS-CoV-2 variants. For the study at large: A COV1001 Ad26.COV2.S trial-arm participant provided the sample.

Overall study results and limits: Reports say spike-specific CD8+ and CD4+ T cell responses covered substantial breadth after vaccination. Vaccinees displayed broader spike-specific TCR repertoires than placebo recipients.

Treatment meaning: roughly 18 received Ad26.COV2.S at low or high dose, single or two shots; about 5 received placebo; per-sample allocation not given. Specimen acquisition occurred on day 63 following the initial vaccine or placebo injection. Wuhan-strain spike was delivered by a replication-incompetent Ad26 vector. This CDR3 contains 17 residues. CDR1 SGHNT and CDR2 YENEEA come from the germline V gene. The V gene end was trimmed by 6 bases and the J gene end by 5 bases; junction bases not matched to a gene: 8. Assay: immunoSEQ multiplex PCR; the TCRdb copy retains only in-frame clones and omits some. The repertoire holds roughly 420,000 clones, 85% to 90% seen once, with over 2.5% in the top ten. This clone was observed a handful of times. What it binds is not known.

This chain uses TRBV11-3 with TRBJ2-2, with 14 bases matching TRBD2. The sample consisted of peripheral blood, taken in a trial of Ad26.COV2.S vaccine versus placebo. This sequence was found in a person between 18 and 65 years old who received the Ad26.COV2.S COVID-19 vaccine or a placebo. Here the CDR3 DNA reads TGTGCCAGCAGACTCGGACTAGCGGGAGGAGAGACCGGGGAGCTGTTTTTT. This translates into CASRLGLAGGETGELFF. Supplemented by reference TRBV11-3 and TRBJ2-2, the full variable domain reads EAGVVQSPRYKIIEKKQPVAFWCNPISGHNTLYWYLQNLGQGPELLIRYENEEAVDDSQLPKDRFSAERLKGVDSTLKIQPAELGDSAVYLCASRLGLAGGETGELFFGEGSRLTVL.